A single sample is the source of the 28 T cell receptor beta chains below, sequenced in a study of cytomegalovirus exposure and HLA in healthy donors. Vbeta (60) and Jbeta (13) primers were used in the PCR. The repertoire was sequenced with immunoSEQ multiplex PCR; TCRdb's copy has only in-frame clones and lacks some. Of 130,000 or so clones in the sample, roughly 9% were seen once. Sequenced: PBMCs. These receptors were collected from a woman between 40 and 55 years old in good health and CMV-seropositive.

The gene calls are TRBV9 and TRBJ2-1, with D uncertain. Trimming removed 0 bases at V and 1 base at J, with 14 bases between. Looked up from germline, CDR1 is SGDLS and CDR2 is YYNGEE. This CDR3 has 17 residues. DNA of the CDR3: TGTGCCAGCAGCGTAGTTTCCCATATTCAGTCCTACAATGAGCAGTTCTTC. This codes for CASSVVSHIQSYNEQFF.

The chain uses TRBV19 and TRBJ1-4; TRBD1 agrees at 7 bases. With 3 bases clipped from V and 8 bases from J, the junction kept 12 bases outside the gene matches. There are 16 residues in the CDR3. CDR1 and CDR2 from the germline V gene are LNHDA and SQIVND (reference sequence). The CDR3, as DNA: TGTGCCAGTAGTATTCGCCAGGGGGACGGCGGAGAAAAACTGTTTTTT. It encodes CASSIRQGDGGEKLFF.

The chain uses TRBV10-3 and TRBJ1-2; 7 bases are a match to TRBD1. This CDR3 contains 13 residues. In germline, CDR1 is ENHRY, CDR2 SYGVKD. V shed 10 bases and J 4 bases; nucleotides not matched to a gene: 9. The CDR3 is CASTGVFGYGYTF. The CDR3, as DNA: TGTGCCAGCACAGGGGTTTTCGGCTATGGCTACACCTTC.

This clone has a handful of counts. The J gene is TRBJ1-2, the V gene TRBV5-1; 7 bases are a match to TRBD1. With 4 bases clipped from V and 8 bases from J, the junction kept 5 bases outside the gene matches. The germline V gene encodes CDR1 SGHRS and CDR2 YFSETQ. This CDR3 has 12 amino acids. The CDR3 region is CASSPDRVGYTF. Here the CDR3 DNA reads TGCGCCAGCAGCCCTGACAGGGTCGGCTACACCTTC.

This clone was counted between two and nine times. The rearrangement joins TRBV5-1 to TRBJ1-5, with D hard to call. Germline V gene data show CDR1 as SGHRS and CDR2 as YFSETQ. The CDR3 totals 15 residues. V dropped 7 bases and J dropped 3 bases, with 17 bases sitting between them. CDR3 loop: CASCPSSAANQPQHF. The CDR3 nucleotides are TGCGCCAGCTGCCCGAGTTCCGCCGCCAATCAGCCCCAGCATTTT.

The V call is TRBV7-9, the J call TRBJ2-1; 7 bases are shared with TRBD2. V lost 10 bases to trimming and J lost 7 bases; unmatched junction nucleotides: 7. Germline CDR1 SEHNR, CDR2 FQNEAQ (reference sequence). The CDR3 spans 12 residues. The CDR3 loop reads CATRGEGNEQFF. The CDR3 DNA follows: TGTGCCACACGGGGGGAGGGTAATGAGCAGTTCTTC. The variable domain in full, completed from reference TRBV7-9 and TRBJ2-1, reads DTGVSQNPRHKITKRGQNVTFRCDPISEHNRLYWYRQTLGQGPEFLTYFQNEAQLEKSRLLSDRFSAERPKGSFSTLEIQRTEQGDSAMYLCATRGEGNEQFFGPGTRLTVL.

This clone was counted between two and nine times. This chain joins TRBV28 and TRBJ1-2; a weak D match, TRBD1 (5 bases). This CDR3 is built from 13 residues. V was trimmed by 5 bases and J by 8 bases, leaving 15 bases between them. Germline V gene data show CDR1 as MDHEN and CDR2 as SYDVKM. The CDR3: CASSTGGVLGYTF. For the CDR3, the DNA is TGTGCCAGCAGTACAGGTGGCGTGCTCGGCTACACCTTC.

This clone has only a few counts. This rearrangement joins TRBV7-9 to TRBJ2-3; D gene unclear. The V gene lost 5 bases and the J gene lost 5 bases, with 14 bases spanning the gap. CDR3 length: 14 residues. CDR1 and CDR2 from the germline V gene are SEHNR and FQNEAQ (reference sequence). For the CDR3, the DNA is TGTGCCAGCAGCCCCGGTCGCGTTGGAGATACGCAGTATTTT. Its protein product is CASSPGRVGDTQYF.

This clone occurred a few times. This chain links TRBV19 with TRBJ2-3; D ambiguous. Germline CDR1 LNHDA, CDR2 SQIVND (reference sequence). The CDR3 is 13 residues long. Between the trimmed V and J ends, which lost 1 base and 6 bases, there was a span of 8 bases. For the CDR3, the DNA is TGTGCCAGTAGTATAGCCCTCCCGGATACGCAGTATTTT. This gives the protein CASSIALPDTQYF.

This chain links TRBV19 with TRBJ2-1; 8 positions match TRBD2. CDR3 size: 22 residues. CDR1 is LNHDA, CDR2 SQIVND, per germline (reference sequence). The V segment lost 3 bases and the J segment 0 bases; nucleotides outside the gene matches: 22. This CDR3 is CASSISGVRRDGKGRSYNEQFF. CDR3 coding DNA: TGTGCCAGTAGTATTAGCGGGGTACGCCGGGACGGTAAAGGGCGCTCCTACAATGAGCAGTTCTTC. Combining the CDR3 with reference TRBV19 and TRBJ2-1 gives the whole variable domain DGGITQSPKYLFRKEGQNVTLSCEQNLNHDAMYWYRQDPGQGLRLIYYSQIVNDFQKGDIAEGYSVSREKKESFPLTVTSAQKNPTAFYLCASSISGVRRDGKGRSYNEQFFGPGTRLTVL.

This clone was detected only a few times. The chain's CDR3 is CASSIEEHPESPLHF. The CDR3 DNA reads as TGTGCCAGTAGTATAGAAGAGCACCCTGAATCACCCCTCCACTTT. This chain joins TRBV19 and TRBJ1-6; D is uncertain. V was pared by 0 bases and J by 10 bases, with 13 bases between. Germline lookup yields CDR1 LNHDA and CDR2 SQIVND (reference sequence). This CDR3 contains 15 residues.

The chain joins TRBV9 to TRBJ1-1; 9 nucleotides line up with TRBD1. The germline CDR1 and CDR2 sequences are SGDLS and YYNGEE. The J segment lost 6 bases and the V segment lost 3 bases, leaving 6 bases of the junction unmatched. This CDR3 region has 14 residues. CDR3 loop: CASSAPTGGAEAFF. CDR3 coding DNA: TGTGCCAGCAGCGCCCCGACAGGGGGGGCTGAAGCTTTCTTT.

This clone was picked up a small number of times. The chain couples TRBV30 to TRBJ1-1; maybe TRBD1 (5 bases). The V gene lost 3 bases and the J gene lost 1 base, with 6 bases spanning the gap. From germline, CDR1 is GTSNPN and CDR2 SVGIG (reference sequence). The CDR3 extends over 12 amino acids. CDR3 bases: TGTGCCTGGAGGGGGGGGAACACTGAAGCTTTCTTT. This encodes CAWRGGNTEAFF.

This clone was picked up a small number of times. This chain joins TRBV6-1 and TRBJ2-3; D is undetermined. V was cut by 5 bases and J by 4 bases, with 7 bases left in between. The CDR3 length is 12 residues. Germline values: CDR1 MNHNS, CDR2 SASEGT. The CDR3 region is CASSSTSDTQYF. In DNA, the CDR3 is TGTGCCAGCAGTTCGACTTCAGATACGCAGTATTTT.

This rearrangement joins TRBV4-1 to TRBJ1-2; D is unclear. Per the germline V gene, CDR1 is MGHRA and CDR2 is YSYEKL. The CDR3 runs 13 residues. V was shortened by 4 bases and J by 13 bases, with 19 bases between the two germline ends. The CDR3 is CASSLPRGLGPTF. DNA for the CDR3: TGCGCCAGCAGCCTACCAAGAGGACTAGGTCCCACCTTC.

This clone was found a few times. The rearrangement uses TRBV5-4 and TRBJ1-4; D may be TRBD1 (6 bases). V was clipped by 0 bases and J by 5 bases, with 17 bases between them. Germline lookup yields CDR1 SGHNT and CDR2 YYREEE (reference sequence). The CDR3 contains 17 residues. The CDR3 DNA reads TGTGCCAGCAGCTTGGGGGGGGGCAGGGCGGGGAATGAAAAACTGTTTTTT. Translating it yields CASSLGGGRAGNEKLFF.

This clone was detected a few times. The rearrangement uses TRBV6-5 and TRBJ2-7; tentatively, D is TRBD1 (5 bases). The CDR3 extends over 12 amino acids. Germline lookup yields CDR1 MNHEY and CDR2 SVGAGI. Deletions cut 6 bases from V and 5 bases from J, with 11 bases between. CDR3 in amino acids: CASRTGSDEQYF. The CDR3, as DNA: TGTGCCAGCAGAACAGGATCCGACGAGCAGTACTTC.

In this sample, this clone turned up a few times. This chain links TRBV6-6 with TRBJ1-2; 7 positions match TRBD1. V lost 4 bases to trimming and J lost 4 bases; unmatched junction nucleotides: 3. CDR3 length: 13 residues. Germline assignment: CDR1 MNHNY and CDR2 SVGAGI (reference sequence). The CDR3 here is CASSSRGVYGYTF. CDR3 nucleotides: TGTGCCAGCAGTTCCAGGGGGGTCTATGGCTACACCTTC.

This clone came up a few times. This chain connects TRBV5-8 to TRBJ1-1; the D is unclear. This CDR3 spans 14 amino acids. Germline values: CDR1 SGHTS, CDR2 YDEGEE. V lost 1 base to trimming and J lost 4 bases, with 11 bases between them. In nucleotides, the CDR3 is TGTGCCAGCAGCTTGTTAGATAGGAGCACTGAAGCTTTCTTT. It is translated as CASSLLDRSTEAFF.

This clone has more than one count but fewer than ten. This chain joins TRBV9 and TRBJ2-3; 13 bases map to TRBD2. Germline V gene lookup returns CDR1 SGDLS and CDR2 YYNGEE. The CDR3 consists of 18 residues. J was trimmed by 1 base and V by 5 bases; bases with no gene match: 10. The CDR3 DNA sequence: TGTGCCAGCAGTTGGTCGACTAGCGGGGGGATGGGCACAGATACGCAGTATTTT. This gives the protein CASSWSTSGGMGTDTQYF. Combining the CDR3 with reference TRBV9 and TRBJ2-3 gives the whole variable domain DSGVTQTPKHLITATGQRVTLRCSPRSGDLSVYWYQQSLDQGLQFLIQYYNGEERAKGNILERFSAQQFPDLHSELNLSSLELGDSALYFCASSWSTSGGMGTDTQYFGPGTRLTVL.

The table lists this clone with a few counts. V is TRBV20-1 and J is TRBJ1-2; a possible D gene is TRBD1 (6 bases). CDR3 length equals 11 residues. The germline V gene encodes CDR1 DFQATT and CDR2 SNEGSKA (reference sequence). V dropped 6 bases and J dropped 6 bases, with 11 bases sitting between them. As DNA, the CDR3 is TGCAGTGCCGGGGGGGCAAATGGCTACACCTTC. It specifies CSAGGANGYTF.

Only a few counts were recorded for this clone. This chain uses TRBV5-1 with TRBJ1-6; D might be TRBD1 (6 bases). The V gene's germline CDR1 is SGHRS and CDR2 YFSETQ. The CDR3 has 16 residues. Deletions cut 4 bases from V and 5 bases from J, with 16 bases between. CDR3 in amino acids: CASSPQGPYDNSPLHF. As DNA, the CDR3 is TGCGCCAGCAGCCCCCAGGGGCCTTACGATAATTCACCCCTCCACTTT.

This sequence joins TRBV7-9 and TRBJ2-1; TRBD2 might be the D (7 bases). This CDR3 is 15 amino acids long. CDR1 and CDR2 from the germline V gene are SEHNR and FQNEAQ (reference sequence). Trimming stripped 5 bases from V and 2 bases from J, with 13 bases between. The CDR3, as DNA: TGTGCCAGCAGCCCGACGGGGGGCGCCTACAATGAGCAGTTCTTC. It codes for CASSPTGGAYNEQFF. The whole variable domain, remainder taken from reference TRBV7-9 and TRBJ2-1, is DTGVSQNPRHKITKRGQNVTFRCDPISEHNRLYWYRQTLGQGPEFLTYFQNEAQLEKSRLLSDRFSAERPKGSFSTLEIQRTEQGDSAMYLCASSPTGGAYNEQFFGPGTRLTVL.

This clone was seen more than once but under ten times. J is TRBJ2-1 and V is TRBV9; tentative D call: TRBD1 (5 bases). CDR1 SGDLS and CDR2 YYNGEE come from the germline V gene. V gave up 4 bases and J gave up 7 bases, with 9 bases separating them. The CDR3 runs to 12 residues. CDR3 nucleotide sequence: TGTGCCAGCAGCCTAGGGGCTAATGAGCAGTTCTTC. Translated: CASSLGANEQFF.

This chain connects TRBV18 to TRBJ1-1; 7 nucleotides match TRBD1. The germline V gene encodes CDR1 KGHSH and CDR2 LQKENI. CDR3 length: 13 residues. V gave up 4 bases and J gave up 7 bases; unmatched junction bases: 6. The chain's CDR3 is CASSLRQGDEAFF. CDR3 DNA sequence: TGTGCCAGCTCACTGCGACAGGGAGATGAAGCTTTCTTT.

This clone was counted only a few times. V and J are TRBV6-5 and TRBJ2-5; TRBD2 aligns across 8 bases. Trimming took 4 bases from V and 2 from J; bases not matched to a gene: 6. The CDR3 contains 15 residues. The germline V gene has CDR1 MNHEY and CDR2 SVGAGI. The CDR3 DNA is TGTGCCAGCAGTTCCAGCGGGGGCCTACAAGAGACCCAGTACTTC. This codes for CASSSSGGLQETQYF.

This clone came up a few times. This rearrangement joins TRBV15 to TRBJ1-6, with a weak D call TRBD1 (6 bases). Trimming left V 8 bases short and J 11 bases short, with 13 bases between. CDR1 and CDR2 (germline): LNHNV, YYDKDF (reference sequence). The CDR3 totals 12 residues. CDR3 in amino acids: CATGQIRAPLHF. The DNA for the CDR3 is TGTGCCACCGGACAGATAAGGGCACCCCTCCACTTT.

The V and J genes are TRBV10-3 and TRBJ1-1; D is ambiguous. Germline CDR1 and CDR2: ENHRY and SYGVKD. The CDR3 runs 15 residues. V lost 3 bases and J 1 base, leaving 12 bases between the germline ends. CDR3 in amino acids: CAISDEGRGNTEAFF. In DNA form, the CDR3 reads TGTGCCATCAGTGACGAGGGTCGGGGGAACACTGAAGCTTTCTTT.